The entry that follows covers one TCR beta chain sequence. Antigen unknown. Researchers used the Oncomine TCR Beta short-read assay to sequence DNA from cultured CD4+ T cells. One entry per CDR3 protein, called by TCRdb with MiXCR from the PCR reads. The sample lists fewer than 20,000 distinct CDR3 sequences; nearly 50% were seen once. V gave up 5 bases and J gave up 6 bases, with 8 bases separating them. Germline CDR1 is SGHAT and CDR2 is FQNNGV. The CDR3 consists of 11 residues. This specimen comes from a study of vaccination and CD4 T cells after COVID-19. Across the study: After nasal swab PCR-confirmed SARS-CoV-2, nine convalescents had mild disease and one severe. The authors used overlapping spike peptides from SARS-CoV-2, HCoV-NL63, HCoV-OC43 and HCoV-229E to stimulate cells.

Treatment here: approximately nine-day PBMC culture with coronavirus spike peptide pools or control peptides (ViraFEST assay). Sequencing was performed on CD4+ T cells from blood, cultured in vitro, taken before SARS-CoV-2 vaccination. This TCR was sampled from a human donor who had recovered from COVID-19. This chain uses TRBV11-2 with TRBJ2-7; D tentatively fits TRBD1 or TRBD2 (5 bases each). CDR3 in DNA: TGTGCCAGCAGCGCAGGGACCGAGCAGTACTTC. Protein product: CASSAGTEQYF.